The 7 T cell receptor beta chains listed next were all sequenced from one sample in a study of tumor-infiltrating lymphocytes in primary liver carcinoma. The study extracted blood RNA from unsorted whole blood and also extracted germline DNA. Constant-region priming of roughly 500 ng total RNA yielded TCR beta cDNA. Nested multiplex PCR, run for three rounds with slightly modified ARM-PCR, yielded TCR beta libraries. Each of the first two PCR rounds ran approximately 11 cycles with TRBV1-TRBV30 forward and C-beta reverse primers. TCRdb analysed the multiplex PCR reads with MiXCR anew, one entry per CDR3 protein. The sample records about 330,000 distinct CDR3 sequences, less than 70% being singletons. The sequenced sample was peripheral blood. These receptors were taken from a man between 40 and 49 years old with primary liver carcinoma and hepatitis B virus infection.

Many counts were recorded for this clonotype. The CDR3 is CAHPGLAGGPSAGELFF. CDR3 nucleotides: TGCGCCCACCCGGGACTAGCGGGAGGGCCGTCGGCCGGGGAGCTGTTTTTT. This chain uses TRBV4-3 with TRBJ2-2; 16 nucleotides line up with TRBD2. With 11 bases clipped from V and 6 bases from J, the junction kept 12 bases outside the gene matches. The CDR3 loop spans 17 amino acids. Germline CDR1 is LGHNA and CDR2 is YSLEER.

This clonotype was seen many times. The V and J genes are TRBV29-1 and TRBJ2-1, with 7 bases matching TRBD2. CDR1 is SQVTM and CDR2 is ANQGSEA in the germline V gene. V shed 3 bases and J 9 bases; nucleotides not matched to a gene: 5. This CDR3 contains 12 residues. The chain's CDR3 is CSVDGRRFEQFF. In DNA, the CDR3 is TGCAGCGTTGACGGGAGGAGATTTGAGCAGTTCTTC.

This clonotype was detected ten times or more. The CDR3 spells CATPTFNANTGELFF. The CDR3 DNA is TGTGCCACACCGACTTTTAACGCGAACACCGGGGAGCTGTTTTTT. V gene TRBV6-1 combines with J gene TRBJ2-2, with D unclear. The CDR3 covers 15 residues. Germline CDR1 and CDR2: MNHNS and SASEGT. V shed 10 bases and J shed 0 bases, with 15 bases lying between them.

With regard to this clonotype: This may stem from a read error, because a much larger clone lies one nucleotide away. The CDR3 protein is CAISLPPDQPQHF. In DNA form, the CDR3 reads TGTGCCATCAGTTTACCCCCAGATCAGCCCCAGCATTTT. The chain joins TRBV12-3 or TRBV12-4 to TRBJ1-5, with D hard to call. The CDR3 is made up of 13 amino acids.

The chain recombines TRBV28 with TRBJ2-7; D tentatively fits TRBD1 or TRBD2 (5 bases each). V lost 6 bases to trimming and J lost 3 bases, with 15 bases between them. Germline-derived CDR1 and CDR2 are MDHEN and SYDVKM. CDR3 length: 14 residues. The CDR3 DNA reads as TGTGCCAGCAGGCCCAAGGGACCGCGCTACGAGCAGTACTTC. Amino acid sequence: CASRPKGPRYEQYF. Variable domain in full (rest from reference TRBV28 and TRBJ2-7): DVKVTQSSRYLVKRTGEKVFLECVQDMDHENMFWYRQDPGLGLRLIYFSYDVKMKEKGDIPEGYSVSREKKERFSLILESASTNQTSMYLCASRPKGPRYEQYFGPGTRLTVT.

About this clonotype itself: The CDR3 does not close with the conserved phenylalanine or tryptophan, likely indicating a read error. The genes are TRBV29-1 and TRBJ2-5, with TRBD1 as a possible D gene (5 bases). CDR1 SQVTM and CDR2 ANQGSEA come from the germline V gene. V gave up 3 bases and J gave up 7 bases, with 12 bases separating them. CDR3 length: 12 residues. For the CDR3, the DNA is TGCAGCGTTGATCTGGGGCGAGGGACCCAGTACTAC. Translated: CSVDLGRGTQYY.

This clonotype was observed many times. The V and J genes are TRBV6-5 and TRBJ2-7, with D perhaps TRBD2 (5 bases). The germline V gene encodes CDR1 MNHEY and CDR2 SVGAGI. Trimming removed 0 bases at V and 1 base at J, with 7 bases between. The CDR3 length is 14 residues. The CDR3 loop is CASSYSAESYEQYF. The CDR3 DNA reads TGTGCCAGCAGTTACTCAGCGGAATCCTACGAGCAGTACTTC.